These 2 T cell receptor beta chains share one sample of origin, sequenced in a study of shared clonotypes between healthy human individuals. Assay: immunoSEQ multiplex PCR; the TCRdb copy retains only in-frame clones and omits some. The sample has about 2 million clones, roughly 95% seen once; the top ten hold 0.13%. Sequenced: naive CD4+ T cells sorted from blood. Sample subset: CD45RA+ positively selected. The source of these receptors is a man younger than 30 in good health.

Regarding this clone: Within the sample, other DNA sequences also encode this same CDR3. The chain uses TRBV30 and TRBJ1-5; D gene ambiguous. CDR1 GTSNPN and CDR2 SVGIG come from the germline V gene (reference sequence). Trimming cost V 1 base and J 7 bases, with 8 bases left between them. The CDR3 is made up of 12 amino acids. CDR3: CAWSEGGQPQHF. The CDR3, as DNA: TGTGCCTGGAGTGAGGGAGGACAGCCCCAGCATTTT.

As to this clone: Sequence at one end of the junction differs from germline and may be a read error. V is TRBV2 and J is TRBJ2-1; 8 nucleotides agree with TRBD2. The length of the CDR3 is 14 residues. Looked up from germline, CDR1 is SNHLY and CDR2 is FYNNEI. Written as DNA, the CDR3 is TGTGCCAGCAGTCAAGCGGGGGCAGGAGGTGAGCAGTTCTTC. This codes for CASSQAGAGGEQFF.